Listed here are 16 T cell receptor beta chains from one sample, sequenced in a study of control samples from healthy donors and cancer patients. Profiled with immunoSEQ multiplex PCR; TCRdb holds only in-frame clones, not every one. Of approximately 79,000 clones listed, around nine tenths are singletons. The sample taken for sequencing was blood. All receptors come from a man between 45 and 60 years old in good health.

The rearrangement links TRBV7-2 to TRBJ2-3, with D possibly TRBD2 on 7 matching bases. With 3 bases removed from V and 2 bases from J, the gap between germline ends came to 15 bases. The germline V gene has CDR1 SGHTA and CDR2 FQGNSA. CDR3 length: 16 residues. The CDR3 reads CASSFLGGVTTDTQYF. CDR3 in DNA: TGTGCCAGCAGCTTTTTAGGGGGGGTGACCACAGATACGCAGTATTTT.

The chain links TRBV11-2 to TRBJ2-5; D unclear. The V gene lost 5 bases and the J gene lost 4 bases, with 20 bases spanning the gap. The CDR3 length is 16 residues. CDR1 is SGHAT and CDR2 is FQNNGV in the germline V gene. The CDR3 DNA is TGTGCCAGCAGCCCCCGCCAGACGCGGTGGGGAGAGACCCAGTACTTC. Translation gives CASSPRQTRWGETQYF. Full variable domain (outside the CDR3, taken from reference TRBV11-2 and TRBJ2-5): EAGVAQSPRYKIIEKRQSVAFWCNPISGHATLYWYQQILGQGPKLLIQFQNNGVVDDSQLPKDRFSAERLKGVDSTLKIQPAKLEDSAVYLCASSPRQTRWGETQYFGPGTRLLVL.

V usage is TRBV18 and J usage is TRBJ2-2; D might be TRBD1 or TRBD2, each matching 6 bases. CDR1 KGHSH and CDR2 LQKENI come from the germline V gene. The germline V and J ends were trimmed by 2 bases and 6 bases, with 10 bases remaining between them. The CDR3 has 14 residues. The CDR3 spells CASSPRRGSGELFF. The CDR3 DNA follows: TGTGCCAGCTCACCAAGGAGGGGGTCCGGGGAGCTGTTTTTT.

V gene TRBV5-1 combines with J gene TRBJ1-6; D call uncertain. V lost 4 bases, J lost 7 bases, and 9 bases lay in between. This CDR3 has 13 residues. Germline V gene lookup returns CDR1 SGHRS and CDR2 YFSETQ. As DNA, the CDR3 is TGCGCCAGCAGCCTAAGACCAAATTCACCCCTCCACTTT. Its translation: CASSLRPNSPLHF.

This chain joins TRBV10-1 and TRBJ2-2; D not resolved. CDR3 length: 14 residues. CDR1 is WNHNN and CDR2 is SYGVQD in the germline V gene (reference sequence). Trimming pared 4 bases from V and 4 bases from J, leaving 10 bases between. The CDR3 sequence: CASSAGRFTGELFF. The CDR3 bases are TGCGCCAGCAGTGCCGGCAGGTTCACCGGGGAGCTGTTTTTT.

The V call is TRBV10-1, the J call TRBJ2-3, with TRBD2 matching over 10 bases. Germline values: CDR1 WNHNN, CDR2 SYGVQD (reference sequence). This CDR3 is built from 18 residues. Trimming removed 7 bases from V and 0 bases from J; junction bases left unmatched: 13. In DNA, the CDR3 is TGCGCCAGCATCCTCCGTGGGACTAGCGTTTGTAGCACAGATACGCAGTATTTT. It codes for CASILRGTSVCSTDTQYF.

This clone came up once. J is TRBJ1-6 and V is TRBV5-1, with no clear D. Looked up from germline, CDR1 is SGHRS and CDR2 is YFSETQ. The germline V and J ends were trimmed by 0 bases and 5 bases, with 9 bases remaining between them. The CDR3 is 15 residues long. The CDR3: CASSLARTDNSPLHF. CDR3 nucleotide sequence: TGCGCCAGCAGCTTGGCGCGGACGGATAATTCACCCCTCCACTTT.

The chain joins TRBV9 to TRBJ2-3; TRBD2 matches 7 bases. Per the germline V gene, CDR1 is SGDLS and CDR2 is YYNGEE. The CDR3 length is 15 residues. The trim removed 5 bases at V and 1 base at J, leaving 7 bases unmatched. The CDR3 DNA sequence: TGTGCCAGCAGGGGAGCGGGGCTCGGCACAGATACGCAGTATTTT. This translates into CASRGAGLGTDTQYF.

This rearrangement joins TRBV19 to TRBJ2-1, with 8 bases aligning to TRBD2. Looked up from germline, CDR1 is LNHDA and CDR2 is SQIVND (reference sequence). The J segment lost 2 bases and the V segment lost 3 bases, leaving 6 bases of the junction unmatched. This CDR3 is built from 16 residues. The CDR3 region has the DNA TGTGCCAGTAGTATTAGAATTAGCGGGACCTACAATGAGCAGTTCTTC. Translation: CASSIRISGTYNEQFF.

A single count supports this clone. The chain uses TRBV3-1 (or the pseudogene TRBV3-2) and TRBJ1-2, with no clear D. In germline, CDR1 is LGHDT, CDR2 YNNKEL (reference sequence). V dropped 4 bases and J dropped 3 bases, with 9 bases sitting between them. The CDR3 sequence is 13 residues long. CDR3 sequence reads: CASSRAEDYGYTF. CDR3 DNA: TGTGCCAGCAGCCGGGCGGAAGACTATGGCTACACCTTC.

The chain uses TRBV7-9 and TRBJ2-5, with D perhaps matching TRBD2 (6 bases). The germline V gene has CDR1 SEHNR and CDR2 FQNEAQ (reference sequence). Trimming cost V 5 bases and J 5 bases, with 15 bases left between them. This CDR3 comprises 14 residues. CDR3 region: CASSPPGRGETQYF. The CDR3 bases are TGTGCCAGCAGCCCCCCGGGGCGGGGTGAGACCCAGTACTTC.

There are a few counts of this clone. The V gene is TRBV30, the J gene TRBJ2-6; D call uncertain. Germline values: CDR1 GTSNPN, CDR2 SVGIG (reference sequence). The CDR3 is made up of 17 amino acids. V lost 4 bases and J 2 bases, leaving 18 bases between the germline ends. The CDR3 loop reads CAWTDSWVVTGANVLTF. The CDR3 DNA is TGTGCCTGGACCGATTCGTGGGTCGTGACTGGGGCCAACGTCCTGACTTTC.

The chain carries TRBV7-9 and TRBJ1-5; D is perhaps TRBD1 (5 bases). The germline gives CDR1 SEHNR, CDR2 FQNEAQ (reference sequence). The CDR3 has 14 residues. Trimming removed 6 bases at V and 5 bases at J, with 14 bases between. The CDR3 DNA is TGTGCCAGCAGTGGCATAGCGGGGCATCAGCCCCAGCATTTT. It translates to CASSGIAGHQPQHF.

The chain uses TRBV9 and TRBJ2-3; D gene ambiguous. The V gene lost 3 bases and the J gene lost 2 bases, with 7 bases spanning the gap. CDR3 size: 13 residues. Germline CDR1 reads SGDLS; CDR2 reads YYNGEE. The CDR3 nucleotides read TGTGCCAGCAGCGCGCCATACACAGATACGCAGTATTTT. Translation: CASSAPYTDTQYF. Full variable domain (rest looked up from reference TRBV9 and TRBJ2-3): DSGVTQTPKHLITATGQRVTLRCSPRSGDLSVYWYQQSLDQGLQFLIQYYNGEERAKGNILERFSAQQFPDLHSELNLSSLELGDSALYFCASSAPYTDTQYFGPGTRLTVL.

This clone was detected a few times. The chain joins TRBV5-1 to TRBJ2-3; no clear D gene. CDR3 size: 13 residues. The V and J ends lost 0 bases and 5 bases respectively, with 7 bases between them. Germline V gene lookup returns CDR1 SGHRS and CDR2 YFSETQ. CDR3 residues: CASSLEFGDTQYF. The CDR3 coding sequence is TGCGCCAGCAGCTTGGAGTTCGGAGATACGCAGTATTTT.

This rearrangement joins TRBV30 to TRBJ2-3, with D perhaps matching TRBD1 or TRBD2 (5 bases each). V gave up 3 bases and J gave up 6 bases, with 7 bases separating them. The length of the CDR3 is 11 residues. Germline CDR1 is GTSNPN and CDR2 is SVGIG (reference sequence). Here the CDR3 reads CAWSEGDTQYF. The CDR3 bases are TGTGCCTGGAGCGAGGGGGATACGCAGTATTTT.